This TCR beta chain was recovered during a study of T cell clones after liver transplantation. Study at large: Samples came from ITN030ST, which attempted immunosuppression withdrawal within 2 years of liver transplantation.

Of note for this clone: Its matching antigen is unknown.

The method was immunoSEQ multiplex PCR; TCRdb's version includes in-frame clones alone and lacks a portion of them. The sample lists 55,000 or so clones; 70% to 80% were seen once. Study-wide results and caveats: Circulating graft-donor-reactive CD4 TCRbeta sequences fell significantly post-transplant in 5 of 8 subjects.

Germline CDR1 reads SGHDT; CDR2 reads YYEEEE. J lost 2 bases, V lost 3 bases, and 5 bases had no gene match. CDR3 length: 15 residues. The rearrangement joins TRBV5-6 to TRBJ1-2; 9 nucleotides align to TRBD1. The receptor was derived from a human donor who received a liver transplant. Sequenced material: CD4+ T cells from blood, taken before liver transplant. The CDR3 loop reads CASSYRDRENYGYTF. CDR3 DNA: TGTGCCAGCAGCTACCGGGACAGGGAGAACTATGGCTACACCTTC.